This T cell receptor (beta chain) was sequenced in a study of shared clonotypes between healthy human individuals. Study information: Sampling drew on donors who were a couple of women and a few men aged 18 to 49. Study conclusions and caveats: The sampled material consisted only of blood, and tissue repertoires are likely to differ.

In germline, CDR1 is SGDLS, CDR2 YYNGEE. V dropped 0 bases and J dropped 2 bases, with 4 bases sitting between them. This CDR3 region has 13 residues. Researchers divided each subset's genomic DNA evenly across several immunoSEQ plates. Study processing details: From ImmunoSEQ came sequences covering only the junction and carrying no quality scores, so filtering differed. Assay used: immunoSEQ multiplex PCR; TCRdb lists only in-frame clones, some missing. V and J calls and clone size are given by that table; D and trimming were obtained from the DNA. The table has around 440,000 clones, 70% to 80% seen once. As concerns this clone: No antigen is known for it. The same CDR3 can be traced to other DNA sequences in this sample.

This TCR was sampled from a woman aged 40 to 55 in good health. Some clones in this sample may be carry-over from other donors' samples. Sequencing was performed on PBMCs. The chain combines TRBV9 with TRBJ2-3; D is ambiguous. In DNA form, the CDR3 reads TGTGCCAGCAGCGTAGGTCTCACAGATACGCAGTATTTT. This codes for CASSVGLTDTQYF.